This paragraph covers one TCR beta chain sequence. Method: immunoSEQ multiplex PCR; TCRdb's copy keeps in-frame clones and lacks some. Here the sample spans around 70,000 clones, about 97% being singletons. The data were obtained in a study of technical replicates of blood from several donors. This CDR3 spans 14 amino acids. After removal of 4 bases from V and 2 bases from J, the junction contained 5 bases not matched to a gene. Germline values: CDR1 SGHRS, CDR2 YFSETQ. The V call is TRBV5-1, the J call TRBJ2-7, with 8 bases matching TRBD1. The sample consisted of T cells isolated from PBMCs. The sequence came from a human donor in good health. CDR3 coding DNA: TGCGCCAGCAGCCACGGGACAGGTACCTACGAGCAGTACTTC. Translated: CASSHGTGTYEQYF.